Described below is a single TCR beta chain sequence and its context. Its antigen remains undetermined. There are no base qualities to consult, and no much larger clone falls within one base. Library construction relied on the immunoSEQ multiplex PCR assay. For the multiplex PCR, a mixture combining 60 forward primers for TCR Vbeta segments and 13 reverse primers for TCR Jbeta segments was used. Amplification of the CDR3 region of rearranged TCR beta genes was performed with a multiplex PCR assay on genomic DNA. Amplified TCR beta libraries were sequenced as 87-base-pair reads on the Illumina HiSeq System. In the authors' own workflow: A later analysis counted 75 million to 100 million unique TCR beta chains across the roughly 700 repertoires, and around 9.9 million of these chains were shared by at least two donors. Raw reads were error-corrected and collapsed into unique sequences by a nearest-neighbor algorithm in which closely related sequences were merged to remove PCR and sequencing errors. CDR3 sequences were aligned to IMGT reference sequences to assign V, D and J gene segments. For a sequence to be retained, a match of at least six nucleotides was required to both a V gene segment and a J gene segment. A rearrangement counted as productive if the CDR3 had no stop codons and remained in frame with V and J, and every other rearrangement counted as non-productive. Following IMGT convention, CDR3 was defined as the stretch from the second conserved V-encoded cysteine up to the conserved J-encoded phenylalanine. In an earlier analysis of some 550 of the donors, sequences lacking an unambiguous match to a single V gene segment were excluded. An earlier analysis of several hundred of the donors called V segments functional above 56.7% productive rearrangements and segregating when the between-donor standard deviation exceeded 5%. A statistical classification framework was developed to diagnose cytomegalovirus status using the catalog of TCR beta chain sequences. In a later analysis, TCR nucleotide sequences were compared against IMGT/GENE-DB human TR gene sequences so that V and J genes could be assigned. The TCRdist pipeline was used in a later analysis to assign CDR3 sequences and most-parsimonious VDJ recombination scenarios. In a later analysis, each TCR beta chain was defined by its CDR3 amino acid sequence together with its V-gene family, and reads lacking a unique V-gene family were excluded. In a later analysis, a few hundred highly shared, low-generation-probability nucleotide sequences were removed to address suspected cross-contamination and a sequencing artifact. In a later analysis, a clonal expansion index was calculated for each public chain from normalized within-repertoire ranks of inferred template counts. In a later analysis, generation probabilities were computed with a VDJ recombination model fitted to out-of-frame rearrangements, and the resulting probabilities were checked against IGoR. In a later analysis, hypergeometric tests were used to score TCR-TCR, TCR-HLA and TCR-CMV co-occurrence, with a repertoire-size bias correction applied to TCR pairs. A later analysis estimated false discovery rates by permuting HLA or CMV assignments 20 times. A later analysis grouped co-occurring TCRs with DBSCAN, adding TCRdist sequence similarity when clustering within HLA-allele-positive subsets. Co-occurrence clustering excluded repertoires with fewer than 30,000 or more than 120,000 public chains, plus five with anomalous nucleotide sharing. The table was pulled from immuneACCESS by TCRdb, which kept in-frame rearrangements only. Such tables lose some clones; where checked, under half of the loss comes from unresolved V genes, and the rest has no known cause. The DNA was the basis for D and trimming; V, J and clone size are from that table. Recorded for this sample are more than 150,000 clones; 70% to 80% of them occurred a single time. Approximately 1.5% of the sample rests with the top ten.

This entry is derived from a study of cytomegalovirus exposure and HLA in healthy donors (dated by TCRdb to 2016 to 2017). Study-level background: An earlier analysis of several hundred of the donors reported 250 to 300 Gb of sequence data and roughly 100 million unique TCR beta sequences from about 200 million T cells. Five DR-DQ haplotypes were treated as single units for association and clustering because of strong linkage in the cohort. The aim of the study was to test whether cataloging public T cell receptors could identify signatures of past pathogen exposure. Every discovery cohort repertoire had been produced on one sequencing platform. A later analysis re-examined previously published TCR beta repertoires from just over 650 donors and added high-resolution HLA genotyping to investigate patterns of TCR occurrence. Among some 400 genotyped donors of the cohort, an average of approximately 240,000 unique TCR beta nucleotide sequences were sequenced per donor, roughly 20% of them non-productive. Along with the approximately 650-subject first cohort, a separate validation cohort of over a hundred different subjects was used. Typing coverage varied by locus: 629-630 donors for A, B, C, DRB1 and DQB1; more than 500 for DQA1; approximately 610 for DPA1; 400 to 480 for DPB1. Both class I and class II loci were covered by HLA typing, at four-digit resolution. A later genetic analysis used genome-wide SNP genotypes for about 65% of the 666 donors, treating that subset as a discovery cohort. To predict cytomegalovirus infection status, the study combined high-throughput TCR immunosequencing, statistical association of individual TCRs with disease status, and machine learning. An earlier analysis of a few hundred of the donors applied high-throughput TCR beta sequencing to assess whether each TCR beta V gene segment acted as functional or pseudogenic. The later analysis used no new phenotypic data to find candidate immune exposures, relying instead on TCR beta sequences and their occurrence across donors. Around 300 gigabases of sequencing data and 80 million or so unique TCR sequences were included in an early release covering about 700 HLA-typed donors. Donor age, sex, ethnicity and CMV serostatus were collected together with the repertoire data. Among the roughly 400 genotyped donors, about 85% belonged to the genetic ancestry cluster associated with self-reported Caucasian donors. The T cell repertoires of several hundred subjects were profiled by immunosequencing and related to cytomegalovirus serostatus. General study outcomes and caveats: Strong co-occurrence of HLA alleles, especially DR and DQ, made assigning TCR associations to individual alleles difficult. V-gene and J-gene trimming of TCR beta chains was associated with a missense DCLRE1C variant in a later genetic analysis, and the association was replicated in an independent cohort. Compared with equally common non-associated chains, HLA-associated TCR beta chains in a later analysis were more clonally expanded and had lower generation probabilities. In vitro tests confirmed that a few of the cytomegalovirus-associated TCR beta chains recognize cytomegalovirus antigens. A group of highly shared sequence variants was considered likely to be a technical artifact of the sequencing pipeline. According to a later analysis, TCR association rates differed among HLA loci, with DRB1 alleles showing the most associated TCRs and HLA-C alleles showing the fewest. Because counts were too low, roughly 16 rarely observed V segments, including chromosome 9 orphons, were excluded from the earlier analysis of around 590 of the donors. Specific HLA alleles were associated with around 18,000 TCR beta sequences at a false discovery rate of 0.05 in a later analysis. The cohort was sequenced for TCR beta chains only, and without alpha or paired-chain data the features that could be detected were limited. Linkage disequilibrium might explain the correlated functional status among segregating V segments, but an unknown experimental factor could not be excluded. The classifier was reported to diagnose cytomegalovirus status with high specificity and sensitivity in both the original cohort and the validation cohort. In a later analysis, most CMV-associated TCR beta chains were found to appear HLA-restricted, with HLA associations seemingly driven largely by CMV exposure. A total of 164 TCR beta chains were listed by the study as associated with cytomegalovirus. Because some donors lacked HLA typing at each locus, the association tests relied only on the typed subset. CMV serostatus was the only immune exposure information available for the cohort. A further reported finding was that TCR beta sequences accurately predicted the HLA-A and HLA-B alleles for most subjects in the first cohort. An earlier analysis of around 540 of the donors showed that most TCR beta V segments appeared in productive rearrangements either about 87% or about 30% of the time, which broadly matched IMGT annotations. Sequencing depth was assumed to be roughly uniform across donors in the presence/absence analyses, though that assumption may not hold. Because the 87-base-pair reads could not distinguish some IMGT-functional V segments, including TRBV6-2 and TRBV6-3, those segments were excluded. Several of the top co-occurrence clusters appeared to be linked to parvovirus B19, influenza, CMV and Epstein-Barr virus, according to a later analysis. Across donors, most TCR sequences were observed very rarely, whereas some public TCRs were present in many individuals. According to a later genetic analysis, donors in an Asian-associated ancestry cluster had fewer N-insertions in productive TCRs than the roughly 700-donor mean. The authors suggested that the approach could potentially be generalized to other disease states and immunological phenotypes.

The cohort consisted of more than 650 healthy bone marrow donors. At the time of sampling, every cohort member was nominally healthy, though immune exposures that went unrecorded were likely present. The donor was CMV seronegative and belonged to the group of over 300 seronegative cohort members. Each donor provided a peripheral blood sample, and peripheral blood mononuclear cells were used for TCR beta sequencing. The Qiagen DNeasy Blood Extraction Kit was used to extract genomic DNA from the blood cell samples. The CDR3 numbers 13 residues from cysteine through phenylalanine. Solely the CDR3 DNA is kept, with 39 bases framed from the first base. CDR1 and CDR2 were assigned from the germline V gene as MNHEY and SVGAGI. V is shortened by 4 bases, J by 0 bases, and the region joining them spans 6 bases.

The origin of this receptor is a male donor in good health and CMV-seronegative. The chain is made from TRBV6-5 and TRBJ1-1; the D segment cannot be called with confidence. What was sequenced was PBMCs. The sequenced DNA is TGTGCCAGCAGTTCGGGAATGAACACTGAAGCTTTCTTT. This encodes CASSSGMNTEAFF.